These 27 T cell receptor beta chains originate from one sample sequenced in a study of long-term antiretroviral therapy in people with HIV. Investigators performed immunoSEQ version v3.0 at survey level. Profiled with immunoSEQ multiplex PCR; TCRdb holds only in-frame clones, not every one. This table holds tens of thousands of clones, approximately 80% found once. The sample consisted of unsorted PBMCs, taken 0.6 years after starting antiretroviral therapy. Source of these receptors: a man younger than 35 with HIV.

This rearrangement joins TRBV28 to TRBJ1-2, with 11 bases lining up with TRBD1. V was pared by 7 bases and J by 7 bases, with 11 bases of the junction left unmatched. The germline V gene encodes CDR1 MDHEN and CDR2 SYDVKM. The CDR3 runs 15 residues. The DNA for the CDR3 is TGTGCCAGCACCCCCCGAGGGACAGGGGGTCTTGGCTACACCTTC. As protein: CASTPRGTGGLGYTF.

The chain uses TRBV5-6 and TRBJ2-1, with 16 nucleotides matching TRBD2. From germline, CDR1 is SGHDT and CDR2 YYEEEE. CDR3 length: 15 residues. The trim removed 3 bases at V and 8 bases at J, leaving 2 bases unmatched. CDR3 coding DNA: TGTGCCAGCAGCTCCGGGACTAGCGGGAGGGATGAGCAGTTCTTC. It translates to CASSSGTSGRDEQFF.

The chain links TRBV9 to TRBJ2-7, with 8 bases fitting TRBD2. This CDR3 contains 16 residues. From germline, CDR1 is SGDLS and CDR2 YYNGEE. With V trimmed by 8 bases and J by 0 bases, 13 bases remained unmatched. The CDR3 coding sequence is TGTGCCAGTGGAGTGGGACTAGAGGGCAGCTCCTACGAGCAGTACTTC. Amino acid sequence: CASGVGLEGSSYEQYF.

This sequence joins TRBV5-5 and TRBJ2-1, with TRBD1 identical over 9 bases. The CDR3 consists of 15 residues. From germline, CDR1 is SGHKS and CDR2 YYEKEE (reference sequence). J lost 7 bases, V lost 4 bases, and 9 bases had no gene match. CDR3 DNA: TGTGCCAGCAGCCCCGGACAGGGGTTTTTGAATGAGCAGTTCTTC. It is translated as CASSPGQGFLNEQFF.

The chain carries TRBV28 and TRBJ2-1; 8 bases are shared with TRBD1. With V trimmed by 5 bases and J by 3 bases, 3 bases remained unmatched. The CDR3 runs 14 residues. Germline V CDR1 and CDR2: MDHEN, SYDVKM. Here the CDR3 reads CASSPGQGYNEQFF. CDR3 nucleotides: TGTGCCAGCAGTCCTGGACAGGGCTACAATGAGCAGTTCTTC.

The gene calls are TRBV7-2 and TRBJ2-1; tentatively, D is TRBD2 (5 bases). V was shortened by 1 base and J by 6 bases, with 16 bases between the two germline ends. The CDR3 totals 16 residues. Per the germline V gene, CDR1 is SGHTA and CDR2 is FQGNSA. The CDR3 coding sequence is TGTGCCAGCAGCTTAGAGGGCCAGTTACTAGGCAATGAGCAGTTCTTC. This sequence encodes CASSLEGQLLGNEQFF.

This clone was seen once. This rearrangement joins TRBV27 to TRBJ2-2; no reliable D call. CDR3 length: 15 residues. V lost 5 bases and J lost 5, with 15 bases in between. CDR1 and CDR2 (germline): MNHEY, SMNVEV (reference sequence). CDR3 residues: CASSPGPYLTGELFF. CDR3 coding DNA: TGTGCCAGCAGTCCTGGCCCCTACTTAACCGGGGAGCTGTTTTTT.

The chain links TRBV7-2 to TRBJ2-3, with D perhaps assigned TRBD1 or TRBD2 (8 bases each). The length of the CDR3 is 19 residues. The V end was cut by 2 bases, the J end by 2 bases, with 23 bases between. Germline CDR1 is SGHTA and CDR2 is FQGNSA. The CDR3 region has the DNA TGTGCCAGCAGCTTAAGGACAGGGTCCTTTAGCGGGGCCACAGATACGCAGTATTTT. As protein: CASSLRTGSFSGATDTQYF.

This chain connects TRBV7-8 to TRBJ1-2; D uncertain. This CDR3 has 15 residues. Trimming removed 4 bases at V and 4 bases at J, with 16 bases between. The germline gives CDR1 SGHVS, CDR2 FQNEAQ. The CDR3 here is CASSSSIADGYGYTF. CDR3 DNA sequence: TGTGCCAGCAGCTCCAGCATAGCGGACGGCTATGGCTACACCTTC.

The chain joins TRBV19 to TRBJ2-7, with a possible D match to TRBD1 (5 bases). Between the trimmed V and J ends, which lost 5 bases and 2 bases, there was a span of 19 bases. Germline loops: CDR1 LNHDA, CDR2 SQIVND (reference sequence). The CDR3 is made up of 16 amino acids. The CDR3: CASSRAFSGWAYEQYF. The DNA for the CDR3 is TGTGCCAGTAGTCGGGCTTTTTCAGGGTGGGCCTACGAGCAGTACTTC. The full variable domain, in which reference TRBV19 and TRBJ2-7 provide the parts outside the CDR3, is DGGITQSPKYLFRKEGQNVTLSCEQNLNHDAMYWYRQDPGQGLRLIYYSQIVNDFQKGDIAEGYSVSREKKESFPLTVTSAQKNPTAFYLCASSRAFSGWAYEQYFGPGTRLTVT.

V is TRBV6-5 and J is TRBJ2-7; 8 bases are shared with TRBD2. From germline, CDR1 is MNHEY and CDR2 SVGAGI. The trim removed 6 bases at V and 7 bases at J, leaving 11 bases unmatched. This CDR3 has 14 amino acids. The CDR3 DNA follows: TGTGCCAGCAGGGGGGCAGCGGGAGTAGGGGAGCAGTACTTC. It is translated as CASRGAAGVGEQYF.

The rearrangement joins TRBV4-3 to TRBJ1-4; D gene ambiguous. This CDR3 contains 16 residues. V lost 0 bases, J lost 8 bases, and 16 bases lay in between. The germline gives CDR1 LGHNA, CDR2 YSLEER. CDR3 region: CASSQEGRTSGEKLFF. Written as DNA, the CDR3 is TGCGCCAGCAGCCAAGAAGGGCGGACCTCGGGGGAAAAACTGTTTTTT.

This clone was counted only a few times. The rearrangement links TRBV19 to TRBJ2-7; a possible D gene is TRBD1 (5 bases). CDR3 length: 11 residues. Germline loops: CDR1 LNHDA, CDR2 SQIVND (reference sequence). V lost 8 bases and J lost 3, with 8 bases in between. CDR3 sequence reads: CASGALYEQYF. The CDR3 DNA reads TGTGCCAGTGGGGCCCTCTACGAGCAGTACTTC.

V is TRBV4-2 and J is TRBJ1-4; D call uncertain. This CDR3 comprises 16 residues. Germline V gene sequence: CDR1 LGHNA, CDR2 YNFKEQ. V lost 0 bases and J lost 2, with 10 bases in between. The CDR3 here is CASSQDITETNEKLFF. The CDR3, as DNA: TGTGCCAGCAGCCAAGACATAACGGAGACTAATGAAAAACTGTTTTTT.

This chain connects TRBV19 to TRBJ1-1; D gene ambiguous. There are 13 residues in the CDR3. The V end lost 5 bases, the J end lost 3 bases, and 10 bases lay between the germline ends. Germline lookup yields CDR1 LNHDA and CDR2 SQIVND (reference sequence). CDR3 in DNA: TGTGCCAGTAGTGCGGGGAGGGACACTGAAGCTTTCTTT. Its protein is CASSAGRDTEAFF.

The chain's CDR3 is CASSLVGDTYEQYF. Written as DNA, the CDR3 is TGTGCCAGCAGTTTGGTTGGGGACACCTACGAGCAGTACTTC. The gene calls are TRBV27 and TRBJ2-7; TRBD1 might be the D (6 bases). Trimming pared 3 bases from V and 2 bases from J, leaving 11 bases between. Per germline, CDR1 MNHEY and CDR2 SMNVEV (reference sequence). The CDR3 has 14 residues.

The chain employs TRBV25-1 and TRBJ2-1; 8 bases agree with TRBD2. The CDR3 spans 15 residues. From germline, CDR1 is MGHDK and CDR2 SYGVNS. Trimming removed 3 bases from V and 6 bases from J; junction bases left unmatched: 7. Here the CDR3 DNA reads TGTGCCAGCAGTGACGGGGCGGGAGGAAGCAATGAGCAGTTCTTC. Encoded protein: CASSDGAGGSNEQFF. The whole variable domain, remainder taken from reference TRBV25-1 and TRBJ2-1, is EADIYQTPRYLVIGTGKKITLECSQTMGHDKMYWYQQDPGMELHLIHYSYGVNSTEKGDLSSESTVSRIRTEHFPLTLESARPSHTSQYLCASSDGAGGSNEQFFGPGTRLTVL.

J is TRBJ2-7 and V is TRBV6-5; maybe TRBD1 (6 bases). Germline lookup yields CDR1 MNHEY and CDR2 SVGAGI. This CDR3 has 13 amino acids. Trimming removed 5 bases at V and 2 bases at J, with 10 bases between. CDR3 DNA: TGTGCCAGCAGTCTCCGGGACACCTACGAGCAGTACTTC. It is translated as CASSLRDTYEQYF.

The CDR3 sequence is CASSQDNQGLNQPQHF. The CDR3 nucleotides read TGTGCCAGCAGCCAAGACAACCAGGGACTCAATCAGCCCCAGCATTTT. The chain uses TRBV4-2 and TRBJ1-5, with a possible D match to TRBD1 (5 bases). The CDR3 runs 16 residues. The germline V gene has CDR1 LGHNA and CDR2 YNFKEQ. With 0 bases removed from V and 3 bases from J, the gap between germline ends came to 12 bases.

The chain has TRBV30 and TRBJ1-3; D not certain. Trimming cost V 0 bases and J 0 bases, with 6 bases left between them. Germline V CDR1 and CDR2: GTSNPN, SVGIG (reference sequence). The CDR3 is made up of 14 amino acids. The CDR3 region is CAWSVTSSGNTIYF. In DNA, the CDR3 is TGTGCCTGGAGTGTAACCTCCTCTGGAAACACCATATATTTT.

The chain couples TRBV2 to TRBJ2-2; D is uncertain. The CDR3 covers 16 residues. V was trimmed by 0 bases and J by 2 bases, leaving 10 bases between them. CDR1 and CDR2 from the germline V gene are SNHLY and FYNNEI. The CDR3 spells CASSEAPEANTGELFF. Written as DNA, the CDR3 is TGTGCCAGCAGTGAAGCTCCCGAAGCAAACACCGGGGAGCTGTTTTTT.

The rearrangement links TRBV6-1 to TRBJ2-1; possibly TRBD2 for D (5 bases). The CDR3 totals 13 residues. Per germline, CDR1 MNHNS and CDR2 SASEGT. V was cut by 1 base and J by 8 bases, with 9 bases left in between. As DNA, the CDR3 is TGTGCCAGCAGTGAAGTAGTGGGAGATGAGCAGTTCTTC. This gives the protein CASSEVVGDEQFF.

Only a few counts were recorded for this clone. The chain is built from TRBV7-9 and TRBJ1-5; D is possibly TRBD1 (6 bases). Per the germline V gene, CDR1 is SEHNR and CDR2 is FQNEAQ (reference sequence). The CDR3 is 12 amino acids. V lost 3 bases to trimming and J lost 6 bases, with 6 bases between them. Here the CDR3 DNA reads TGTGCCAGCAGCTTGGGGGCTCAGCCCCAGCATTTT. Protein product: CASSLGAQPQHF.

Within the sample, this clone is medium-sized. This rearrangement joins TRBV4-3 to TRBJ2-3, with 7 bases lining up with TRBD2. From germline, CDR1 is LGHNA and CDR2 YSLEER. The CDR3 is made up of 17 amino acids. V was pared by 4 bases and J by 5 bases, with 15 bases of the junction left unmatched. The CDR3 bases are TGCGCCAGCAGCCCCCGGTGGGGCGGGAGAGCTGGAGATACGCAGTATTTT. This codes for CASSPRWGGRAGDTQYF.

This chain joins TRBV28 and TRBJ1-5; TRBD1 might be the D (5 bases). V gave up 4 bases and J gave up 7 bases, with 8 bases separating them. The CDR3 extends over 12 amino acids. Germline CDR1 MDHEN, CDR2 SYDVKM. The CDR3 nucleotides read TGTGCCAGCAGTTCGGGGGGACAGCCCCAGCATTTT. Amino acids: CASSSGGQPQHF. The full variable domain, completed using reference TRBV28 and TRBJ1-5, is DVKVTQSSRYLVKRTGEKVFLECVQDMDHENMFWYRQDPGLGLRLIYFSYDVKMKEKGDIPEGYSVSREKKERFSLILESASTNQTSMYLCASSSGGQPQHFGDGTRLSIL.

The gene calls are TRBV19 and TRBJ2-2; 10 bases align to TRBD1. The CDR3 length is 15 residues. V shed 4 bases, J shed 6 bases, and the junction held 5 bases outside the gene matches. Germline CDR1 is LNHDA and CDR2 is SQIVND (reference sequence). The CDR3 sequence is CASSTTDRGPGELFF. The CDR3 DNA reads as TGTGCCAGTAGTACAACAGACAGGGGGCCCGGGGAGCTGTTTTTT.

The J gene is TRBJ2-6, the V gene TRBV19, with D uncertain. CDR3 length equals 15 residues. Per the germline V gene, CDR1 is LNHDA and CDR2 is SQIVND (reference sequence). Trimming took 1 base from V and 1 from J, leaving 5 bases between them. Here the CDR3 DNA reads TGTGCCAGTAGTATAGCGGTATCTGGGGCCAACGTCCTGACTTTC. It is translated as CASSIAVSGANVLTF.